The clone carrying this T cell receptor beta chain appeared many times. The antigen is unknown. Naive CD8 T cells, phenotype CD8+CD4-CCR7+CD45RA+, were sorted. The CDR3 loop spans 11 amino acids. Looked up from germline, CDR1 is ENHRY and CDR2 is SYGVKD. Trimming took off 11 bases at V and 6 bases at J, with 13 bases between the two ends. Methods described previously were used for bulk TCR libraries, and listed TCR primers were applied. TCRdb analysed the PCR reads with MiXCR anew, one entry per CDR3 protein. The table records approximately 550,000 distinct CDR3 sequences, about a quarter of them present only once. This record belongs to a study of molecular identifiers for immune sequencing clone quantification. Overall study findings and caveats: Clones above 20 RNA copies held over 98% of effector molecules, under 1% in naive cells. Amid 940,000 or so naive cells, spiked Jurkat TCR RNA from one cell was reportedly still detectable.

V is TRBV10-3 and J is TRBJ1-1; D call uncertain. The sequence was collected from a human donor in good health. Some libraries in this study had Jurkat cell RNA spiked in. The source material was naive CD8+ T cells from blood, with Jurkat cell RNA spiked in. Subset in this sample: FACS-sorted CD8+CD4-CCR7+CD45RA+ naive T cells. CDR3 amino acids: CASKESAEAFF. CDR3 bases: TGTGCCTCAAAGGAGAGCGCTGAAGCTTTCTTT.